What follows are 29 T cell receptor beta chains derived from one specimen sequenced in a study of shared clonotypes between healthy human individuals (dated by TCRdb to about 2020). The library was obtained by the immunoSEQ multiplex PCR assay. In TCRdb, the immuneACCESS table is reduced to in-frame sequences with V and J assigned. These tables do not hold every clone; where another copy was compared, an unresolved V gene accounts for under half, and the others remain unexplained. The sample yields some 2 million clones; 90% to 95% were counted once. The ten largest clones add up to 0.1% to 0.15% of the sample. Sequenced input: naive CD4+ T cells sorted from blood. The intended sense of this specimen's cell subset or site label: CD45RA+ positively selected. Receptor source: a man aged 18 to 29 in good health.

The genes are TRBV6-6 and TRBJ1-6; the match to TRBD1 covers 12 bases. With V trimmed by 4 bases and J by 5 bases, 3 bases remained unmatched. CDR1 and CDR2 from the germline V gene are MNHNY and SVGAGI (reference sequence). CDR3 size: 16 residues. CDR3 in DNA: TGTGCCAGCAGTTCGGGACAGGGGGCGAATAATTCACCCCTCCACTTT. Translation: CASSSGQGANNSPLHF.

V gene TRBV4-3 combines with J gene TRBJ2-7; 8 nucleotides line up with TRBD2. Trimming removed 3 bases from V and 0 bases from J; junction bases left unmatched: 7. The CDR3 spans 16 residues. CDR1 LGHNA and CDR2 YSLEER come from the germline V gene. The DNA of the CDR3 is TGCGCCAGCAGCCATGAAGTTAGCGGGGCCTCCTACGAGCAGTACTTC. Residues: CASSHEVSGASYEQYF.

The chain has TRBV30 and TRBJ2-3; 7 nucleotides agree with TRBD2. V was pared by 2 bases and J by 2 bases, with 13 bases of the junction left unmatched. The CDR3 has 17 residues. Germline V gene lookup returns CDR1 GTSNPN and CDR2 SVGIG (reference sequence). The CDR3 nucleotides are TGTGCCTGGAGTACCCCCGGCCAGCGGGACCCCACAGATACGCAGTATTTT. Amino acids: CAWSTPGQRDPTDTQYF.

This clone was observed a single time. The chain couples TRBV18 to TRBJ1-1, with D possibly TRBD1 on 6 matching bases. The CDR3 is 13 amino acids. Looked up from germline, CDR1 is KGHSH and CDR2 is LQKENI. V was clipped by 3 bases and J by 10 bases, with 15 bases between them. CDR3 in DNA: TGTGCCAGCTCACCCCTGGGACAAGAGGCAGCTTTCTTT. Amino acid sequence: CASSPLGQEAAFF.

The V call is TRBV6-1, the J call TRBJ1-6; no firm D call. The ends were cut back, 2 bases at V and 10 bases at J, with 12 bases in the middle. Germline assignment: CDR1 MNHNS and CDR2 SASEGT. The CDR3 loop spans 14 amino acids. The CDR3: CASSENYLSSPLHF. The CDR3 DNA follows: TGTGCCAGCAGTGAAAACTACTTGAGCTCACCCCTCCACTTT.

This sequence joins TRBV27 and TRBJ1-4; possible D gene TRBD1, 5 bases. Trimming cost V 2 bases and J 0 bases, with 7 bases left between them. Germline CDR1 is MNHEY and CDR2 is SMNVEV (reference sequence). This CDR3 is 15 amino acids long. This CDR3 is CASSLLTATNEKLFF. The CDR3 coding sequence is TGTGCCAGCAGTTTACTGACAGCAACTAATGAAAAACTGTTTTTT.

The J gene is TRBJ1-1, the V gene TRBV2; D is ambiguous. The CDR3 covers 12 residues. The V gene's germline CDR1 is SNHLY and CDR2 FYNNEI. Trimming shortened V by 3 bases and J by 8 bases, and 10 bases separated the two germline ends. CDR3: CASSENGPEAFF. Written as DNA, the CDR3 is TGTGCCAGCAGTGAGAATGGGCCAGAAGCTTTCTTT.

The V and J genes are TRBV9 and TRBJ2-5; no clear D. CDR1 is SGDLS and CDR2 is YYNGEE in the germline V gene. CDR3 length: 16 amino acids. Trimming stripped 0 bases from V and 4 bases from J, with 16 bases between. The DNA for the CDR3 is TGTGCCAGCAGCGTAGGTTATGGCCGCGTCTTAGAGACCCAGTACTTC. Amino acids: CASSVGYGRVLETQYF. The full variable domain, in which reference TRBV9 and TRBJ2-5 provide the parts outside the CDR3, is DSGVTQTPKHLITATGQRVTLRCSPRSGDLSVYWYQQSLDQGLQFLIQYYNGEERAKGNILERFSAQQFPDLHSELNLSSLELGDSALYFCASSVGYGRVLETQYFGPGTRLLVL.

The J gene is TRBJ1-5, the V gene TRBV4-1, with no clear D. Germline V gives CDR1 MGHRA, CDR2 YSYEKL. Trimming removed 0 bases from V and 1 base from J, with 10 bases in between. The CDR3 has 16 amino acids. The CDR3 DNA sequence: TGCGCCAGCAGCCAAGACTTACAGATAAGCAATCAGCCCCAGCATTTT. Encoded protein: CASSQDLQISNQPQHF.

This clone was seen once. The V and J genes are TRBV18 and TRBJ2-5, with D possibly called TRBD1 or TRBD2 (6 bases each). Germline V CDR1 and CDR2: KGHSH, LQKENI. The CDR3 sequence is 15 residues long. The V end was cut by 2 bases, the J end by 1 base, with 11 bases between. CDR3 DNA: TGTGCCAGCTCACCAGGAGGGACACTCCAAGAGACCCAGTACTTC. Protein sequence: CASSPGGTLQETQYF. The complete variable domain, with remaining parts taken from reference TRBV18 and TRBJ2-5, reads NAGVMQNPRHLVRRRGQEARLRCSPMKGHSHVYWYRQLPEEGLKFMVYLQKENIIDESGMPKERFSAEFPKEGPSILRIQQVVRGDSAAYFCASSPGGTLQETQYFGPGTRLLVL.

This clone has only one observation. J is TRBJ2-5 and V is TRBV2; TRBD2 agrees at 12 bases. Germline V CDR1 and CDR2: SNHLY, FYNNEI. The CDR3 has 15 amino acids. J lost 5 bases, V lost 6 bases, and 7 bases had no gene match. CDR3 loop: CASRGTSGRWETQYF. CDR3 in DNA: TGTGCCAGCAGAGGTACTAGCGGGAGGTGGGAGACCCAGTACTTC.

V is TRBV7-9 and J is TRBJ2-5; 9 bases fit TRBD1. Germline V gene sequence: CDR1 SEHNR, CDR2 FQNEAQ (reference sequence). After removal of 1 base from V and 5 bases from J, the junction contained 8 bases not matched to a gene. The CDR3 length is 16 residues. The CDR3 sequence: CASSLGGTGYRETQYF. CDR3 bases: TGTGCCAGCAGCTTAGGAGGGACAGGGTATAGGGAGACCCAGTACTTC.

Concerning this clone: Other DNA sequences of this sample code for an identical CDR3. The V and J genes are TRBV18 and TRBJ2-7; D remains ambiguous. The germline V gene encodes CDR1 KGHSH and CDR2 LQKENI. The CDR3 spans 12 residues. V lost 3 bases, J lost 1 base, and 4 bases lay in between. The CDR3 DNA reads TGTGCCAGCTCACCCCCATCCTACGAGCAGTACTTC. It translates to CASSPPSYEQYF.

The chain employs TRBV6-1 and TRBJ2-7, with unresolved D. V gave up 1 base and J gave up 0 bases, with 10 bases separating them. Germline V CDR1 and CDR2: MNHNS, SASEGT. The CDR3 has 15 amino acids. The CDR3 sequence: CASSEVGHSSYEQYF. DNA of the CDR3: TGTGCCAGCAGTGAAGTCGGTCATTCCTCCTACGAGCAGTACTTC.

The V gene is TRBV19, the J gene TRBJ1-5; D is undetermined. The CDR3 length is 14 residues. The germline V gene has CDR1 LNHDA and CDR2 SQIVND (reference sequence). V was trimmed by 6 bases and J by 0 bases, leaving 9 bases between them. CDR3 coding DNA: TGTGCCAGTAGGGACGGTTATAGCAATCAGCCCCAGCATTTT. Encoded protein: CASRDGYSNQPQHF.

CDR3 amino acids: CAISEASKGAGANVLTF. For the CDR3, the DNA is TGTGCCATCAGTGAGGCCTCAAAGGGCGCTGGGGCCAACGTCCTGACTTTC. The genes are TRBV10-3 and TRBJ2-6; unclear D gene. The CDR3 extends over 17 amino acids. Trimming left V 2 bases short and J 2 bases short, with 13 bases between. From germline, CDR1 is ENHRY and CDR2 SYGVKD.

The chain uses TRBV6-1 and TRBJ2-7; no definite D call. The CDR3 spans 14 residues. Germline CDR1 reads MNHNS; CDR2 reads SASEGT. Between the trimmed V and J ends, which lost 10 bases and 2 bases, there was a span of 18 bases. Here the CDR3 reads CATNKQKAPYEQYF. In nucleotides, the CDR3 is TGTGCCACCAACAAACAAAAGGCCCCCTACGAGCAGTACTTC.

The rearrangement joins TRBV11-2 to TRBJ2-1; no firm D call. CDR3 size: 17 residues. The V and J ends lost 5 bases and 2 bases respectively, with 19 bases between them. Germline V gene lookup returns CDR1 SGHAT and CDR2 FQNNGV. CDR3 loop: CASSNLQLSGAYNEQFF. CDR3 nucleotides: TGTGCCAGCAGCAACCTGCAGTTGTCTGGGGCCTACAATGAGCAGTTCTTC.

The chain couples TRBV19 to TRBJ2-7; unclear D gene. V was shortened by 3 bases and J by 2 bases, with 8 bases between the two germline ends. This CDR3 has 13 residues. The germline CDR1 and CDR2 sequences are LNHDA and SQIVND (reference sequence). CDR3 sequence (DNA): TGTGCCAGTAGTATGACACAAACCTACGAGCAGTACTTC. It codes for CASSMTQTYEQYF. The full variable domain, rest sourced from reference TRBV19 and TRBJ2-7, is DGGITQSPKYLFRKEGQNVTLSCEQNLNHDAMYWYRQDPGQGLRLIYYSQIVNDFQKGDIAEGYSVSREKKESFPLTVTSAQKNPTAFYLCASSMTQTYEQYFGPGTRLTVT.

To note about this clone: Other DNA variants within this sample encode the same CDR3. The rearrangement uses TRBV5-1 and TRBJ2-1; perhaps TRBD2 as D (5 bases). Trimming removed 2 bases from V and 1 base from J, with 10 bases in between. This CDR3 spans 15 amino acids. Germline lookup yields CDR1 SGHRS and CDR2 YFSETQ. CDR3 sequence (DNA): TGCGCCAGCAGCTTTACGGGGTCATCCTACAATGAGCAGTTCTTC. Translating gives CASSFTGSSYNEQFF. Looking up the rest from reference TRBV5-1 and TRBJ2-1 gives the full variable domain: KAGVTQTPRYLIKTRGQQVTLSCSPISGHRSVSWYQQTPGQGLQFLFEYFSETQRNKGNFPGRFSGRQFSNSRSEMNVSTLELGDSALYLCASSFTGSSYNEQFFGPGTRLTVL.

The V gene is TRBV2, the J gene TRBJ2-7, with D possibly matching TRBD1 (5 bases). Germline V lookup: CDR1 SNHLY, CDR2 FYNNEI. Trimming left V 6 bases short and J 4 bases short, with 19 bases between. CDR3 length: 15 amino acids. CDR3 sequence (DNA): TGTGCCAGCAGAATACAGGTTTTCCCCCCTTACGAGCAGTACTTC. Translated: CASRIQVFPPYEQYF.

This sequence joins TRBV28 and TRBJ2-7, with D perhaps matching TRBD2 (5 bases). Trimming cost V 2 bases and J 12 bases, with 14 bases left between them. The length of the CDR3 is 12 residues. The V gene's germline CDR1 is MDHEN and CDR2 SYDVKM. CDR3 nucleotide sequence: TGTGCCAGCAGTTTAATCGGGGTCCTTCGGTACTTC. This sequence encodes CASSLIGVLRYF.

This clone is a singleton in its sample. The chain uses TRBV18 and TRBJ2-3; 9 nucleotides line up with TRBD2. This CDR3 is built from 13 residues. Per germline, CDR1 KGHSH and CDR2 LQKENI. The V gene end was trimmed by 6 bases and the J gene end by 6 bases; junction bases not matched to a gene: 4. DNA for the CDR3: TGTGCCAGCTCGCGCCTAGCGGGGGATACGCAGTATTTT. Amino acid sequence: CASSRLAGDTQYF.

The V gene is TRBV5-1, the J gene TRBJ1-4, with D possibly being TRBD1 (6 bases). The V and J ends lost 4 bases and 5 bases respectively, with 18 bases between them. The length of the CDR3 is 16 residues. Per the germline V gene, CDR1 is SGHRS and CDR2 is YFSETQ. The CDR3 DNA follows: TGCGCCAGCAGCAATGTGGGGGCCGGCGGGAATGAAAAACTGTTTTTT. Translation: CASSNVGAGGNEKLFF.

The CDR3 is CASSPVAPSADEQYF. The CDR3 nucleotides read TGCGCCAGCAGCCCGGTGGCTCCGAGCGCGGACGAGCAGTACTTC. This rearrangement joins TRBV5-1 to TRBJ2-7; D unclear. The germline V and J ends were trimmed by 4 bases and 5 bases, with 19 bases remaining between them. The CDR3 is 15 residues long. Per germline, CDR1 SGHRS and CDR2 YFSETQ.

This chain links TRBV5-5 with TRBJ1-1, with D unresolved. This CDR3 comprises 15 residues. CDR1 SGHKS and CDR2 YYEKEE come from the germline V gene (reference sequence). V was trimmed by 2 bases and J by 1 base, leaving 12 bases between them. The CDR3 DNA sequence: TGTGCCAGCAGCTTAGTTAGGCCGCCGAACACTGAAGCTTTCTTT. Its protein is CASSLVRPPNTEAFF. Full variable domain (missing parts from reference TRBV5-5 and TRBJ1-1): DAGVTQSPTHLIKTRGQQVTLRCSPISGHKSVSWYQQVLGQGPQFIFQYYEKEERGRGNFPDRFSARQFPNYSSELNVNALLLGDSALYLCASSLVRPPNTEAFFGQGTRLTVV.

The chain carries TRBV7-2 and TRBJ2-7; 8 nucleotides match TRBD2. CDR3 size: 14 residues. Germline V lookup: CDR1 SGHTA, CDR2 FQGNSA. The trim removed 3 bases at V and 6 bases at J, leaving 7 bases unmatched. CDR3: CASSLGREGPEQYF. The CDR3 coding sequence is TGTGCCAGCAGCTTGGGACGGGAGGGCCCCGAGCAGTACTTC.

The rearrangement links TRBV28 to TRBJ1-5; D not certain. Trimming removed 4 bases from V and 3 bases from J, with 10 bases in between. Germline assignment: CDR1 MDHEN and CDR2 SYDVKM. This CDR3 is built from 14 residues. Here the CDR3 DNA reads TGTGCCAGCAGTTACGACACTACCAATCAGCCCCAGCATTTT. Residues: CASSYDTTNQPQHF.

CDR3 sequence (DNA): TGTGCCAGCAGCTTCCGGCAGGGGACAACCTACGAGCAGTACTTC. It codes for CASSFRQGTTYEQYF. The chain couples TRBV5-6 to TRBJ2-7; TRBD1 might be the D (6 bases). Germline assignment: CDR1 SGHDT and CDR2 YYEEEE. V was pared by 2 bases and J by 2 bases, with 14 bases between. This CDR3 has 15 residues.